Below, one T cell receptor beta chain is given with its context. The sample holds one count of this clone. There is no known antigen for this receptor. Nothing much larger sits one base from this clone, and base qualities are not available. The treatment or condition label corresponds to: roughly 18 received Ad26.COV2.S at low or high dose, single or two shots; roughly 5 received placebo; per-sample allocation not given. For vaccine and placebo recipients, the sequenced repertoires came from samples collected on day 63 after the first injection. In Cohort 1b, 20 to 25 adults aged 18-55 years were enrolled at a single site in Boston, USA, between 29 July and 7 August 2020. Ad26.COV2.S was a replication-incompetent adenovirus type 26 vector expressing a prefusion-stabilized SARS-CoV-2 spike protein from the original Wuhan strain. The immunoSEQ Assay was the method used to sequence TCRbeta CDR3 regions. After extraction, genomic DNA underwent amplification by bias-controlled multiplex PCR, followed by high-throughput sequencing. On the study's bioinformatics: Collapsing and filtering of sequences were performed to quantify the absolute abundance of each unique TCRbeta CDR3 region. Usable DNA was measured by amplifying reference genes present in all nucleated cells, and TCRbeta template counts were normalized to that usable DNA to estimate T cell fraction. Repertoire TCRs were annotated as SARS-CoV-2-specific by exact matching of V gene, CDR3 amino acid sequence and J gene to a known reactive TCR set. The reference SARS-CoV-2 TCR set was obtained from MIRA and was filtered for enrichment in COVID-19-positive ImmuneCODE repertoires, whereby public or cross-reactive TCRs were removed. Using the MIRA antigens, annotated TCRs were further analysed by specific ORF or by position within an ORF. Breadth was defined as the number of annotated unique rearrangements divided by the total number of unique productive rearrangements, and depth was defined as the summed frequency of the annotated unique rearrangements. Two-sided Wilcoxon rank-sum tests were applied when comparing TCR breadth between groups. This is the immuneACCESS table as TCRdb keeps it, with only in-frame sequences that have V and J called. A part of the clones is gone; compared with another copy, unresolved V genes explain less than half, and the rest is unexplained. V and J calls and clone size are given by that table; D and trimming were obtained from the DNA. The sample yields roughly 350,000 clones; about 88% were counted once. Jointly, the top ten make up around 6.6% of the sample.

The record originates from a study of Ad26.COV2.S vaccination and SARS-CoV-2 variants (dated by TCRdb to the early 2020s). About the investigation overall: Donors in the vaccine arm were drawn from COV1001, a multicentre, randomized, double-blind, placebo-controlled phase I-IIa trial testing Ad26.COV2.S in healthy adults. Ad26.COV2.S was given intramuscularly at 5x10^10 or 1x10^11 viral particles, as a single shot or as two shots 56 days apart. The specificity and breadth of SARS-CoV-2-reactive T cell receptors after Ad26.COV2.S vaccination were assessed by TCRbeta repertoire sequencing. The TCR-sequenced set comprised approximately 30 samples: about 19 Ad26.COV2.S vaccine recipients, 5 placebo recipients and 8 SARS-CoV-2 convalescent individuals. Trial participants were randomized into five groups of five, in which low-dose or high-dose Ad26.COV2.S was given once or twice, or placebo was given on both occasions. Throughout the experiments and outcome assessment, investigators stayed blinded to trial group allocation.

The germline ends are 17 bases apart after V is trimmed by 0 bases and J by 5 bases. The CDR3 runs 16 amino acids, cysteine and phenylalanine included. The read is trimmed to its CDR3 DNA, 48 bases read in frame from base 1. CDR1 and CDR2, looked up from the germline V gene (reference sequence), are SGHNT and YYREEE. On the study overall, not on this receptor specifically: Spike-specific TCR breadth was higher in Ad26.COV2.S recipients than in placebo recipients (P = 0.0014). The study lacked the statistical power to compare responses across vaccine doses or regimens. After vaccination, spike-specific CD8+ and CD4+ T cell responses were reported to show substantial breadth. Comparable non-spike TCR breadth was observed between vaccine and placebo recipients, consistent with only spike being contained in the vaccine. According to the authors, total T cell responses may have been underestimated by the TCR breadth and depth analyses.

The chain couples TRBV5-4 to TRBJ1-1; the D region possibly corresponds to TRBD1 (6 bases align). This specimen was peripheral blood, taken in a trial of Ad26.COV2.S vaccine versus placebo. This receptor was obtained from a person between 18 and 65 years old who received the Ad26.COV2.S COVID-19 vaccine or a placebo. DNA sequence: TGTGCCAGCAGCTTGGACAGGGTTGGGTCCGGGACTGAAGCTTTCTTT. It codes for CASSLDRVGSGTEAFF.